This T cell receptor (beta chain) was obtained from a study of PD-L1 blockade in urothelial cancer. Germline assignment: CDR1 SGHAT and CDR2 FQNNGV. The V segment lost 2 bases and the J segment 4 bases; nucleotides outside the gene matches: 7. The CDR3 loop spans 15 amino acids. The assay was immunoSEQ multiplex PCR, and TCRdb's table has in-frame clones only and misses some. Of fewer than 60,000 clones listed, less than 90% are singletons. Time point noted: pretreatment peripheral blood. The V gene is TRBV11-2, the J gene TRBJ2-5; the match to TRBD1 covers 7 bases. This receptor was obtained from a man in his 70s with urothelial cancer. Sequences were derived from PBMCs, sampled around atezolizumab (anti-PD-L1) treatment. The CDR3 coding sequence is TGTGCCAGCAGCTTAATACAGGGGCTCGGAGAGACCCAGTACTTC. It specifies CASSLIQGLGETQYF. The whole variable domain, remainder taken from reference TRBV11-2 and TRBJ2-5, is EAGVAQSPRYKIIEKRQSVAFWCNPISGHATLYWYQQILGQGPKLLIQFQNNGVVDDSQLPKDRFSAERLKGVDSTLKIQPAKLEDSAVYLCASSLIQGLGETQYFGPGTRLLVL.